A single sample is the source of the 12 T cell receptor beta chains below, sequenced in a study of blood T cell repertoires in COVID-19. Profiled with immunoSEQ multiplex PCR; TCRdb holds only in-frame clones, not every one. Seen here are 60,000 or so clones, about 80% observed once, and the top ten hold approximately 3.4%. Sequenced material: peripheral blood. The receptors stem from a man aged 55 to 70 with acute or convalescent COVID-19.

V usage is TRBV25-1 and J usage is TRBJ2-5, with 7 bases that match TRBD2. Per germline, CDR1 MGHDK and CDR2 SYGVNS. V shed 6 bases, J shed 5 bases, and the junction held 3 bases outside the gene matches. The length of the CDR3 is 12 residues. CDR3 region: CASRGEGETQYF. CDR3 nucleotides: TGTGCCAGCAGGGGGGAGGGGGAGACCCAGTACTTC.

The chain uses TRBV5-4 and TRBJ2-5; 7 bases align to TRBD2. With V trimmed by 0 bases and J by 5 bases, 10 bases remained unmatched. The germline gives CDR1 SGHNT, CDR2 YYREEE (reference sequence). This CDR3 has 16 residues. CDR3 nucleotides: TGTGCCAGCAGCTTGGATCTGGGACTACTAAGGGAGACCCAGTACTTC. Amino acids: CASSLDLGLLRETQYF.

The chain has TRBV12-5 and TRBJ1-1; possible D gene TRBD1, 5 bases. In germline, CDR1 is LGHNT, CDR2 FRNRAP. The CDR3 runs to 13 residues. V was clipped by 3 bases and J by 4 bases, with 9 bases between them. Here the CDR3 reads CASGFQGSTEAFF. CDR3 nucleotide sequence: TGTGCTAGTGGTTTTCAGGGTAGCACTGAAGCTTTCTTT.

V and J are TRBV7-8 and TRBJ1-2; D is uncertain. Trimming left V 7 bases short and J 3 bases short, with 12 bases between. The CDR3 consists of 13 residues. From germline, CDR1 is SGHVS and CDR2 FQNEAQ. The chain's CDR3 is CASTSAGYYGYTF. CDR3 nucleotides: TGTGCCAGCACTTCGGCGGGGTACTATGGCTACACCTTC.

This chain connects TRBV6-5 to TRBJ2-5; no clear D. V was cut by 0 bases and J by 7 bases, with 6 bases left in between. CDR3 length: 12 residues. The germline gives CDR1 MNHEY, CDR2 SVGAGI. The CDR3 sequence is CASSYSSGTQYF. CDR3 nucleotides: TGTGCCAGCAGTTACTCCTCAGGGACCCAGTACTTC.

CDR3 DNA: TGTGCCACCAGCAGAGATAGCGCAGGCCCAAATCAGCCCCAGCATTTT. This sequence encodes CATSRDSAGPNQPQHF. The chain uses TRBV15 and TRBJ1-5; D uncertain. V was cut by 0 bases and J by 4 bases, with 13 bases left in between. The CDR3 covers 16 residues. Germline V lookup: CDR1 LNHNV, CDR2 YYDKDF (reference sequence).

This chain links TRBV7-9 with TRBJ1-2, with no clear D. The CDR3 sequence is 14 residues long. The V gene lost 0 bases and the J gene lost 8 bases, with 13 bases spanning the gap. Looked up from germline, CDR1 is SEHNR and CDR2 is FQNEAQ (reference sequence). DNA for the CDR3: TGTGCCAGCAGCTTAGCGGGGAGGGCTGGAGGCTACACCTTC. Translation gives CASSLAGRAGGYTF. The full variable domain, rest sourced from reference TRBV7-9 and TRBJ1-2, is DTGVSQNPRHKITKRGQNVTFRCDPISEHNRLYWYRQTLGQGPEFLTYFQNEAQLEKSRLLSDRFSAERPKGSFSTLEIQRTEQGDSAMYLCASSLAGRAGGYTFGSGTRLTVV.

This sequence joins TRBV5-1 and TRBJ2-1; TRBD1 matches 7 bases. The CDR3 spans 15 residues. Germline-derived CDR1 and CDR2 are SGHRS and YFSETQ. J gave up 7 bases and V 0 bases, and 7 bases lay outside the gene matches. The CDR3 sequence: CASSLETGVPNEQFF. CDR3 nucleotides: TGCGCCAGCAGCTTGGAAACAGGGGTACCGAATGAGCAGTTCTTC. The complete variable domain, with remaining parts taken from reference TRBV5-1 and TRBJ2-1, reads KAGVTQTPRYLIKTRGQQVTLSCSPISGHRSVSWYQQTPGQGLQFLFEYFSETQRNKGNFPGRFSGRQFSNSRSEMNVSTLELGDSALYLCASSLETGVPNEQFFGPGTRLTVL.

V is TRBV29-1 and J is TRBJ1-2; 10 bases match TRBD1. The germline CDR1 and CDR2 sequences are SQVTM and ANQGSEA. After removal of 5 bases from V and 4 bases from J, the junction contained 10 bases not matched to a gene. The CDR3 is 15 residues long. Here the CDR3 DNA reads TGCAGCGTTTCAGGACAGGGGGTAGCTGTCTATGGCTACACCTTC. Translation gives CSVSGQGVAVYGYTF.

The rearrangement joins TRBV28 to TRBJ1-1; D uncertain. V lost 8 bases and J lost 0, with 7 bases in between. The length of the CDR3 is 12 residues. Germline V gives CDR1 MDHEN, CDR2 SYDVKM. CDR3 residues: CASSRMNTEAFF. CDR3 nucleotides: TGTGCCAGCTCCCGTATGAACACTGAAGCTTTCTTT. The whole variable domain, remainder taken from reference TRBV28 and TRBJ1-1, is DVKVTQSSRYLVKRTGEKVFLECVQDMDHENMFWYRQDPGLGLRLIYFSYDVKMKEKGDIPEGYSVSREKKERFSLILESASTNQTSMYLCASSRMNTEAFFGQGTRLTVV.

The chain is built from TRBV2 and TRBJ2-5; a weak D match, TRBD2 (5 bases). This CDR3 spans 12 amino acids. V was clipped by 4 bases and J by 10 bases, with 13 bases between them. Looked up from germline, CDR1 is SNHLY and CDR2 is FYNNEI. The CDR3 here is CASSGGPGDQYF. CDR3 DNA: TGTGCCAGCAGTGGGGGTCCCGGGGACCAGTACTTC.

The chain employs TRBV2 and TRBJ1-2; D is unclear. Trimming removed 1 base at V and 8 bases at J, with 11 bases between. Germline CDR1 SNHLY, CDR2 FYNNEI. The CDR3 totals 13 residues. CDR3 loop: CASSEGAERGYTF. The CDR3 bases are TGTGCCAGCAGTGAAGGGGCCGAACGAGGCTACACCTTC.